This T cell receptor (beta chain) was identified during a study of T-cell memory formation after mild COVID-19. Broader study findings: The finding that pre-infection memory included some responding clones suggested that cross-reactive memory joined.

The CDR3 totals 18 residues. Germline values: CDR1 LGHNA, CDR2 YNFKEQ. Germline trimming cut 3 bases from V and 5 bases from J; bases unmatched to any gene: 16. For this clonotype: What it binds is not known.

The 5'RACE method, run with constant-segment primers, produced TCR alpha and TCR beta cDNA libraries (carrying sample barcodes and UMIs). TCRdb processed the 5' RACE reads anew with MiXCR; each CDR3 protein has one entry. The table shows 350,000 to 400,000 distinct CDR3 sequences, with around 15% occurring only once. The sequenced sample was PBMCs or a T cell subset sorted from them (not recorded which). The origin of this receptor is a young man who had mild COVID-19 (a few samples of this study predate the infection). Cell type and time point are not known. V is TRBV4-2 and J is TRBJ2-5; 9 nucleotides line up with TRBD1. CDR3 nucleotide sequence: TGTGCCAGCAGCCACCCCCGGGGACAGGGTTTGCCGAAGGAGACCCAGTACTTC. Translated, it gives CASSHPRGQGLPKETQYF.